A single sample gave rise to the 14 T cell receptor beta chains below, sequenced in a study of blood T cell repertoires in COVID-19. Only in-frame clones appear in the TCRdb table, and some are missing; sequencing was by immunoSEQ multiplex PCR. The sample yields under 200,000 clones, around four fifths seen once. The specimen sequenced was peripheral blood. The receptors originated from a woman in her sixties or seventies who had recovered from COVID-19.

The genes are TRBV9 and TRBJ1-1; tentative D call: TRBD1 (6 bases). The germline CDR1 and CDR2 sequences are SGDLS and YYNGEE. Trimming took 4 bases from V and 3 from J, leaving 22 bases between them. The CDR3 length is 17 residues. This CDR3 reads CASSPQGTPATHTEAFF. The CDR3 DNA follows: TGTGCCAGCAGCCCCCAGGGGACCCCCGCGACCCACACTGAAGCTTTCTTT.

The chain recombines TRBV9 with TRBJ2-1; 13 bases fit TRBD2. The V gene end was trimmed by 3 bases and the J gene end by 6 bases; junction bases not matched to a gene: 3. From germline, CDR1 is SGDLS and CDR2 YYNGEE. This CDR3 is built from 15 residues. DNA of the CDR3: TGTGCCAGCAGCGCCGGGACTAGCGGGGTCAATGAGCAGTTCTTC. It translates to CASSAGTSGVNEQFF.

This clone appeared once. The V gene is TRBV3-1 (or the pseudogene TRBV3-2), the J gene TRBJ2-1, with 13 bases that match TRBD2. Trimming took 0 bases from V and 4 from J; bases not matched to a gene: 6. This CDR3 contains 18 residues. Germline loops: CDR1 LGHDT, CDR2 YNNKEL (reference sequence). The CDR3 nucleotides read TGTGCCAGCAGCCAAGATAGGACGACTAGCGGGAGGTACAATGAGCAGTTCTTC. It specifies CASSQDRTTSGRYNEQFF.

The chain has TRBV4-2 and TRBJ2-5; D uncertain. Germline loops: CDR1 LGHNA, CDR2 YNFKEQ. The CDR3 covers 14 residues. Trimming took 4 bases from V and 5 from J, leaving 14 bases between them. Here the CDR3 reads CASSLVSPGETQYF. CDR3 bases: TGTGCCAGCAGCCTTGTGTCCCCCGGGGAGACCCAGTACTTC.

The V and J genes are TRBV27 and TRBJ1-1; D might be TRBD1 (6 bases). Germline V gene sequence: CDR1 MNHEY, CDR2 SMNVEV (reference sequence). This CDR3 contains 13 residues. Trimming removed 5 bases at V and 10 bases at J, with 17 bases between. CDR3 coding DNA: TGTGCCAGCAGTCTAGTCCTTGGCAGGGGAGCTTTCTTT. This translates into CASSLVLGRGAFF.

The chain carries TRBV3-1 (or the pseudogene TRBV3-2) and TRBJ1-2; TRBD1 agrees at 8 bases. The CDR3 spans 17 residues. Germline V lookup: CDR1 LGHDT, CDR2 YNNKEL (reference sequence). The V segment lost 1 base and the J segment 2 bases; nucleotides outside the gene matches: 9. The CDR3 sequence is CASSQAQGANGNYGYTF. The CDR3 nucleotides are TGTGCCAGCAGCCAAGCCCAGGGGGCAAACGGAAACTATGGCTACACCTTC.

The rearrangement joins TRBV5-1 to TRBJ2-1; D gene unclear. This CDR3 contains 13 residues. Per the germline V gene, CDR1 is SGHRS and CDR2 is YFSETQ. Trimming left V 4 bases short and J 3 bases short, with 8 bases between. The CDR3 protein is CASSPLLYNEQFF. The CDR3 region has the DNA TGCGCCAGCAGCCCACTCCTCTACAATGAGCAGTTCTTC.

This clone occurred once. The CDR3 here is CAAGQGTGELFF. The CDR3 coding sequence is TGTGCCGCCGGACAGGGGACCGGGGAGCTGTTTTTT. The rearrangement uses TRBV24-1 and TRBJ2-2, with 9 bases lining up with TRBD1. Trimming removed 12 bases from V and 5 bases from J; junction bases left unmatched: 3. CDR3 size: 12 residues. Germline V gene data show CDR1 as KGHDR and CDR2 as SFDVKD.

With regard to this clone: One end of the junction does not line up with germline, which may come from a read error. The chain employs TRBV7-2 and TRBJ2-5, with 10 nucleotides matching TRBD1. The length of the CDR3 is 14 residues. Per germline, CDR1 SGHTA and CDR2 FQGNSA. CDR3 in amino acids: CASSPFGQGESQYF. The DNA of the CDR3 is TGTGCCAGCAGCCCGTTCGGACAGGGGGAGAGCCAGTACTTC.

This clone has only one observation. This chain uses TRBV5-8 with TRBJ1-1; weak D call: TRBD1 (5 bases). V gave up 3 bases and J gave up 7 bases, with 13 bases separating them. The CDR3 totals 13 residues. CDR1 and CDR2 (germline): SGHTS, YDEGEE. The CDR3 protein is CASSSGGDGEAFF. The CDR3 nucleotides are TGTGCCAGCAGCTCCGGGGGGGACGGTGAAGCTTTCTTT.

This clone came up a few times. The V and J genes are TRBV6-5 and TRBJ2-3, with D hard to call. This CDR3 comprises 12 residues. V was cut by 0 bases and J by 6 bases, with 4 bases left in between. The V gene's germline CDR1 is MNHEY and CDR2 SVGAGI. CDR3 in amino acids: CASSYSGDTQYF. In DNA, the CDR3 is TGTGCCAGCAGTTACTCCGGGGATACGCAGTATTTT.

This clone was found once. This chain links TRBV28 with TRBJ2-5, with 8 bases lining up with TRBD1. From germline, CDR1 is MDHEN and CDR2 SYDVKM. The J segment lost 4 bases and the V segment lost 8 bases, leaving 9 bases of the junction unmatched. CDR3 length: 14 residues. The CDR3 protein is CASHGTGRGETQYF. CDR3 sequence (DNA): TGTGCCAGCCACGGGACAGGTAGGGGAGAGACCCAGTACTTC. Based on the CDR3 plus reference TRBV28 and TRBJ2-5, the full variable domain is DVKVTQSSRYLVKRTGEKVFLECVQDMDHENMFWYRQDPGLGLRLIYFSYDVKMKEKGDIPEGYSVSREKKERFSLILESASTNQTSMYLCASHGTGRGETQYFGPGTRLLVL.

The gene calls are TRBV10-3 and TRBJ2-2; TRBD2 matches at 11 bases. V was clipped by 0 bases and J by 0 bases; unmatched bases: 6. This CDR3 comprises 19 residues. Germline V CDR1 and CDR2: ENHRY, SYGVKD. The CDR3: CAISESGSGGASNTGELFF. The CDR3 DNA reads TGTGCCATCAGTGAGTCAGGTAGCGGGGGGGCCTCGAACACCGGGGAGCTGTTTTTT.

This rearrangement joins TRBV7-9 to TRBJ1-3; 7 bases agree with TRBD1. The CDR3 has 12 amino acids. The V and J ends lost 11 bases and 1 base, in that order; junction bases with no gene match: 2. The germline CDR1 and CDR2 sequences are SEHNR and FQNEAQ (reference sequence). The CDR3 DNA sequence: TGTGCCGTGGGACAGTCTGGAAACACCATATATTTT. Residues: CAVGQSGNTIYF. The full variable domain, in which reference TRBV7-9 and TRBJ1-3 provide the parts outside the CDR3, is DTGVSQNPRHKITKRGQNVTFRCDPISEHNRLYWYRQTLGQGPEFLTYFQNEAQLEKSRLLSDRFSAERPKGSFSTLEIQRTEQGDSAMYLCAVGQSGNTIYFGEGSWLTVV.